Below, 10 T cell receptor beta chains from the same sample are listed, as sequenced in a study of control samples from healthy donors and cancer patients. Clones were read by immunoSEQ multiplex PCR, and TCRdb kept only the in-frame ones, dropping some. The repertoire holds approximately 170,000 clones, with about 91% as singletons. Sequencing was carried out using blood. The origin of the receptors is a woman in her 30s in good health.

V is TRBV7-9 and J is TRBJ2-2; 7 positions agree with TRBD1. The J segment lost 7 bases and the V segment lost 4 bases, leaving 6 bases of the junction unmatched. This CDR3 comprises 14 residues. Germline CDR1 SEHNR, CDR2 FQNEAQ (reference sequence). The CDR3 loop is CASSSTTGVGELFF. Written as DNA, the CDR3 is TGTGCCAGCAGCTCGACCACAGGGGTCGGGGAGCTGTTTTTT.

The rearrangement joins TRBV10-1 to TRBJ2-2, with 8 bases lining up with TRBD2. V dropped 5 bases and J dropped 2; count of bases not matched to a gene: 4. Germline values: CDR1 WNHNN, CDR2 SYGVQD (reference sequence). The CDR3 sequence is 15 residues long. CDR3 sequence (DNA): TGCGCCAGCAGTTCCGGGGGGGCAAACACCGGGGAGCTGTTTTTT. This encodes CASSSGGANTGELFF.

The V call is TRBV3-1 (or the pseudogene TRBV3-2), the J call TRBJ2-3; the match to TRBD2 covers 10 bases. Looked up from germline, CDR1 is LGHDT and CDR2 is YNNKEL (reference sequence). The CDR3 covers 15 residues. V gave up 4 bases and J gave up 1 base; unmatched junction bases: 2. This CDR3 reads CASSPSGRGTDTQYF. The DNA for the CDR3 is TGTGCCAGCAGCCCTAGCGGGAGAGGCACAGATACGCAGTATTTT.

The chain joins TRBV2 to TRBJ1-2, with TRBD1 matching 8 bases. The V and J ends lost 5 bases and 0 bases, in that order; junction bases with no gene match: 2. The CDR3 extends over 14 amino acids. Germline CDR1 reads SNHLY; CDR2 reads FYNNEI. Written as DNA, the CDR3 is TGTGCCAGCAGTCTGACAGGGGCTAACTATGGCTACACCTTC. It is translated as CASSLTGANYGYTF.

V usage is TRBV5-6 and J usage is TRBJ2-7; no reliable D call. The germline gives CDR1 SGHDT, CDR2 YYEEEE. Trimming removed 0 bases from V and 2 bases from J, with 9 bases in between. There are 14 residues in the CDR3. In DNA form, the CDR3 reads TGTGCCAGCAGCTTGGGGGGAACCCCCTACGAGCAGTACTTC. This codes for CASSLGGTPYEQYF.

The chain employs TRBV2 and TRBJ1-1, with 7 positions matching TRBD1. The length of the CDR3 is 14 residues. Germline V CDR1 and CDR2: SNHLY, FYNNEI. V shed 7 bases and J 5 bases; nucleotides not matched to a gene: 10. CDR3 region: CASIIDRAGTEAFF. In DNA, the CDR3 is TGTGCCAGCATAATAGACAGGGCTGGTACTGAAGCTTTCTTT.

This clone showed up just once. The gene calls are TRBV19 and TRBJ1-5; 7 bases agree with TRBD1. The CDR3 totals 15 residues. J lost 3 bases, V lost 5 bases, and 7 bases had no gene match. Germline lookup yields CDR1 LNHDA and CDR2 SQIVND (reference sequence). The CDR3 here is CASSPRGGSNQPQHF. CDR3 nucleotides: TGTGCCAGTAGTCCCAGGGGGGGGTCCAATCAGCCCCAGCATTTT.

This chain connects TRBV13 to TRBJ2-5, with a weak D call TRBD2 (6 bases). The CDR3 runs 16 residues. The germline CDR1 and CDR2 sequences are PRHDT and FYEKMQ (reference sequence). V was clipped by 0 bases and J by 1 base, with 12 bases between them. CDR3 sequence (DNA): TGTGCCAGCAGCTTAGGCCATACTAGCTCCCAAGAGACCCAGTACTTC. It translates to CASSLGHTSSQETQYF.

This clone was counted between two and nine times. V usage is TRBV6-2 or TRBV6-3 and J usage is TRBJ2-7; D is tentatively TRBD1 or TRBD2 (5 bases each). Germline loops: CDR1 MNHEY, CDR2 SVGEGT. The CDR3 covers 13 residues. The V end was cut by 6 bases, the J end by 3 bases, with 12 bases between. The chain's CDR3 is CASSPPRGYEQYV. The CDR3 region has the DNA TGTGCCAGCAGCCCTCCGAGGGGCTACGAGCAGTACGTC.

The V gene is TRBV5-1, the J gene TRBJ2-7, with 9 bases aligning to TRBD1. V was clipped by 4 bases and J by 6 bases; unmatched bases: 11. The CDR3 length is 15 residues. From germline, CDR1 is SGHRS and CDR2 YFSETQ. In nucleotides, the CDR3 is TGCGCCAGCAGCGTACCCCGGGACAGGGTTGGCGAGCAGTACGTC. Its protein is CASSVPRDRVGEQYV.